Detailed here is one TCR beta chain. Its antigen is still unknown. Only in-frame clones appear in the TCRdb table, and some are missing; sequencing was by immunoSEQ multiplex PCR. Here the sample spans 100,000 to 150,000 clones, over 75% being singletons. These data are taken from a study of cytotoxic CD8 clonotypes in ibrutinib-treated CLL. Study-wide background: Averaging across samples gave roughly 250,000 productive templates and tens of thousands of productive rearrangements.

General study findings and limits: For progressing versus sustained-remission patients, sampling times were not the same. Clonality increased at ibrutinib response, then returned toward baseline at progression.

The sequence was collected from a human donor with chronic lymphocytic leukemia. The material was PBMCs, obtained after 24 months of ibrutinib treatment.

The CDR3 reads CASRQGLVDNEQFF. The CDR3 region has the DNA TGTGCCAGCAGGCAAGGGTTGGTTGACAATGAGCAGTTCTTC. J is TRBJ2-1 and V is TRBV28, with unresolved D. The CDR3 loop spans 14 amino acids. Trimming removed 6 bases from V and 5 bases from J, with 14 bases in between. Germline lookup yields CDR1 MDHEN and CDR2 SYDVKM.